The TCR beta chain described here comes from a study of blood T cell repertoires in COVID-19. Study-wide context: COVID-19 samples collected from the United States, Italy and Spain covered acute and convalescent phases.

Recruited during active infection, patients (from Seattle) were subsequently followed longitudinally. Per the original data handling: Researchers report that nucleated cell counts were estimated from reference gene primer amplification. Produced via immunoSEQ multiplex PCR; TCRdb's table is partial and in-frame only. V and J calls and clone size follow that table, whereas D and trimming were derived from the DNA. The sample carries 85,000 to 100,000 clones, about 90% recorded once. CDR3 length equals 14 residues. V was clipped by 8 bases and J by 4 bases, with 14 bases between them. Per the germline V gene, CDR1 is SGHTA and CDR2 is FQGTGA.

The chain couples TRBV7-3 to TRBJ2-2; D call uncertain. The clonotype was recovered from a man aged 45-65 years with COVID-19, enrolled during active disease. Source material: peripheral blood. The CDR3 region is CASGQSRITGELFF. The CDR3 nucleotides read TGTGCCAGCGGCCAGTCGAGGATCACCGGGGAGCTGTTTTTT.